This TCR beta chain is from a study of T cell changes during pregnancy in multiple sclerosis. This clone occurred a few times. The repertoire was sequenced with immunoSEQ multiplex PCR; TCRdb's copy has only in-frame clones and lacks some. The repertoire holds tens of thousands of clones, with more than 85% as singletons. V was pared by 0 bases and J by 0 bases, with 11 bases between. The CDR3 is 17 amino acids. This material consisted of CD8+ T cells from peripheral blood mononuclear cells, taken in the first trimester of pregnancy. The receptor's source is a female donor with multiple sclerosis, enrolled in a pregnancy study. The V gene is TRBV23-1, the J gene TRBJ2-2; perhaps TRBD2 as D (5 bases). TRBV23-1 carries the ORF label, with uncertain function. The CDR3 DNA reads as TGCGCCAGCAGTCAATCCCTCCGGGGATCGAACACCGGGGAGCTGTTTTTT. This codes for CASSQSLRGSNTGELFF.